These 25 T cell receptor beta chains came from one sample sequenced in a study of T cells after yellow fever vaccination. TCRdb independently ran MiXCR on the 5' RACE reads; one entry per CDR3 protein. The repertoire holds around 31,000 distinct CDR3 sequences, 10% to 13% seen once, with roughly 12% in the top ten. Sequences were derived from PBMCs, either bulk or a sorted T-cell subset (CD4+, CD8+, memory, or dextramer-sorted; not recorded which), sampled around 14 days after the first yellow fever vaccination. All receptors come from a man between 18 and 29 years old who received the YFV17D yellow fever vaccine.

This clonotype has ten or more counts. The CDR3 region has the DNA TGTGCCAGCAGCTTTTCTATCGGGGAAGCTTTCTTT. Protein sequence: CASSFSIGEAFF. J is TRBJ1-1 and V is TRBV5-4; D uncertain. Germline loops: CDR1 SGHNT, CDR2 YYREEE (reference sequence). V shed 2 bases and J shed 8 bases, with 10 bases lying between them. The CDR3 is made up of 12 amino acids.

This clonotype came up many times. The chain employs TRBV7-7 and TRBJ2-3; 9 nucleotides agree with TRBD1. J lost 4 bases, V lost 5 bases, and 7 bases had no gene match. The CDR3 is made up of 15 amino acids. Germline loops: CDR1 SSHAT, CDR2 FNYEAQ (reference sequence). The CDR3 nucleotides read TGTGCCAGCAGCATCGGGACAGGGCAGGCAGATACGCAGTATTTT. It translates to CASSIGTGQADTQYF. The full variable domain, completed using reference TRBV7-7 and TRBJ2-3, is GAGVSQSPRYKVTKRGQDVTLRCDPISSHATLYWYQQALGQGPEFLTYFNYEAQPDKSGLPSDRFSAERPEGSISTLTIQRTEQRDSAMYRCASSIGTGQADTQYFGPGTRLTVL.

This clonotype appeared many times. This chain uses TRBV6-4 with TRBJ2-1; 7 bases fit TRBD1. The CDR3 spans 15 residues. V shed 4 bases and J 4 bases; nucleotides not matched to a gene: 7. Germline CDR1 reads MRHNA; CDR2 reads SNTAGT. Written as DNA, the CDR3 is TGTGCCAGCAGTGCCGGCCCGGGACAGTACAATGAGCAGTTCTTC. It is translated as CASSAGPGQYNEQFF.

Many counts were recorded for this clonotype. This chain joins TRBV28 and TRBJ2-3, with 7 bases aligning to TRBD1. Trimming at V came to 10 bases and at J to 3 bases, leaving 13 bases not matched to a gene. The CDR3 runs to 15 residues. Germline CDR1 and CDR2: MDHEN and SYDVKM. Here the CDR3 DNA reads TGTGCCACCCACGGGATGACAGGGTATACAGATACGCAGTATTTT. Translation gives CATHGMTGYTDTQYF.

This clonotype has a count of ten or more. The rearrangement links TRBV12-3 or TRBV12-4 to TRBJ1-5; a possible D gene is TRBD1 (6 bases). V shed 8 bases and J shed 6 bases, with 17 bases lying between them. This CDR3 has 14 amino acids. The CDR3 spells CASGYRTAVQPQHF. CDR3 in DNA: TGTGCCAGCGGATACCGGACAGCGGTTCAGCCCCAGCATTTT.

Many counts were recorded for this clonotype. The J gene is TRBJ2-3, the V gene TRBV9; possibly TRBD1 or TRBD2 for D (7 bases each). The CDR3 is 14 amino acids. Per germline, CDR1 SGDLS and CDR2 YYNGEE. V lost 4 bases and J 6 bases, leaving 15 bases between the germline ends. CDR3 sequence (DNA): TGTGCCAGCAGCACCCTGCAGGGGGGGGATACGCAGTATTTT. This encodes CASSTLQGGDTQYF.

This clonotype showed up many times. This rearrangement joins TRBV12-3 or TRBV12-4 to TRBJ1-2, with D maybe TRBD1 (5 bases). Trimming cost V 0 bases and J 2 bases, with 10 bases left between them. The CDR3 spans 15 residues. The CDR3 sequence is CASSLAGRWNYGYTF. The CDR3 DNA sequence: TGTGCCAGCAGTTTAGCGGGACGGTGGAACTATGGCTACACCTTC.

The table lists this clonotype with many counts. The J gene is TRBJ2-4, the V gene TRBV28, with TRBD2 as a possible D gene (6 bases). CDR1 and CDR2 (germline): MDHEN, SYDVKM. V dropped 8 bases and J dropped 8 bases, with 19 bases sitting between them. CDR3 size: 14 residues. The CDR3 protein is CASRGGTAHYIQYF. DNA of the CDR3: TGTGCCAGCCGCGGCGGGACGGCTCATTACATTCAGTACTTC.

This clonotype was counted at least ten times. Here the CDR3 reads CASSYSRQWNTEAFF. The CDR3 DNA is TGTGCCAGCAGTTACTCGCGGCAGTGGAACACTGAAGCTTTCTTT. The chain joins TRBV6-5 to TRBJ1-1; D is undetermined. Per the germline V gene, CDR1 is MNHEY and CDR2 is SVGAGI. This CDR3 is 15 amino acids long. Trimming removed 0 bases at V and 1 base at J, with 9 bases between.

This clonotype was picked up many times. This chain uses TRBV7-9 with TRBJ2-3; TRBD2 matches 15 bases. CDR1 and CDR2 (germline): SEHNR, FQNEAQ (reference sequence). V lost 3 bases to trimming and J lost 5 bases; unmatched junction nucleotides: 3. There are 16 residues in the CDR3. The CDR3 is CASSFGLAGGQDTQYF. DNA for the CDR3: TGTGCCAGCAGCTTCGGACTAGCGGGGGGGCAAGATACGCAGTATTTT.

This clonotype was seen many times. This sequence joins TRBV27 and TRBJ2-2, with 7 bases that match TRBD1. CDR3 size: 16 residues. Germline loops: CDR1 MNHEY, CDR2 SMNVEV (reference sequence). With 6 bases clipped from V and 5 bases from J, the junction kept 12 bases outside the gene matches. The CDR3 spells CASSFTSGQPTGELFF. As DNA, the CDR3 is TGTGCCAGCAGCTTCACATCGGGACAGCCAACCGGGGAGCTGTTTTTT.

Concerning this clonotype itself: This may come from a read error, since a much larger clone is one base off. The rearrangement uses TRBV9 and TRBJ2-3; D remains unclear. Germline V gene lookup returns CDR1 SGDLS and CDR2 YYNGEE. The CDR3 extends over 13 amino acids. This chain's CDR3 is CASIVTSTDTQYF. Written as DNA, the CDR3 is TGTGCCAGCATCGTAACTAGCACAGATACGCAGTATTTT.

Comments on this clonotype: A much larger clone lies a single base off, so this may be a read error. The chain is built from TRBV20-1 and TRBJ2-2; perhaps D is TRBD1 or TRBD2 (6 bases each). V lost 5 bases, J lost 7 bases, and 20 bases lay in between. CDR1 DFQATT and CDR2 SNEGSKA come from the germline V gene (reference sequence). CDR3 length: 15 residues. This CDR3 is CSAVPWGAFGGELFF. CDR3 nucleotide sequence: TGCAGTGCTGTCCCCTGGGGGGCATTCGGCGGGGAGCTGTTTTTT.

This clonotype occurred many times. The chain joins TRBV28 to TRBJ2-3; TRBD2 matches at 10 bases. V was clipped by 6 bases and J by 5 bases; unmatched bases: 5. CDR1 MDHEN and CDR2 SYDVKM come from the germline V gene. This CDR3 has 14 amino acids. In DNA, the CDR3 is TGTGCCAGCAGAGCGGGGGGGGCAAGAGATACGCAGTATTTT. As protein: CASRAGGARDTQYF.

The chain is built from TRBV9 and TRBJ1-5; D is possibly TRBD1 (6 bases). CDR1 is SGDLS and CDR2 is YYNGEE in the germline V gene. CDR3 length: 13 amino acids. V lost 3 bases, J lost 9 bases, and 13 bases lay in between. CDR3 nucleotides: TGTGCCAGCAGCGCACAGGGCCTGGGGCCCCAGCATTTT. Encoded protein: CASSAQGLGPQHF.

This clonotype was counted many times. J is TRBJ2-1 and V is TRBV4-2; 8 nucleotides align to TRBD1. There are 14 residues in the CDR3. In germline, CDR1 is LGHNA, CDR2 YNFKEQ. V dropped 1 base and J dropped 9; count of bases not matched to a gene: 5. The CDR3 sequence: CASSQVQGASEQFF. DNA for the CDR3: TGTGCCAGCAGCCAAGTTCAGGGGGCTAGTGAGCAGTTCTTC.

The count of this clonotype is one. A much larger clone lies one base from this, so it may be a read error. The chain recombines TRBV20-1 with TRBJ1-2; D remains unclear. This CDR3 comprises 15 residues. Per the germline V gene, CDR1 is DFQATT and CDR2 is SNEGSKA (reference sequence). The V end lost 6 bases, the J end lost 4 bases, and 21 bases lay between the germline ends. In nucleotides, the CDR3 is TGCAGTGCCCAGAATCGGCAGGAGATGGTCTATGGCTACACCTTC. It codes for CSAQNRQEMVYGYTF.

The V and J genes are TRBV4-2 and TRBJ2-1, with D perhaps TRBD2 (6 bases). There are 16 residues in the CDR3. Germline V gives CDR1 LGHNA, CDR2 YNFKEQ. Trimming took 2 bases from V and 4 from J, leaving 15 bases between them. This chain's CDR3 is CASSQRRGRNYNEQFF. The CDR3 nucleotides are TGTGCCAGCAGCCAAAGGCGGGGCCGTAATTACAATGAGCAGTTCTTC.

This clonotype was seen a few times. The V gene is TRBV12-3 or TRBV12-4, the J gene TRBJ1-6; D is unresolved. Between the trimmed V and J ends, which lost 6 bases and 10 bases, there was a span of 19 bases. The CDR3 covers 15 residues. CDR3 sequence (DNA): TGTGCCAGCAGCCCGCAGTTTGGAATAGGGTCACCCCTCCACTTT. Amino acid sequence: CASSPQFGIGSPLHF.

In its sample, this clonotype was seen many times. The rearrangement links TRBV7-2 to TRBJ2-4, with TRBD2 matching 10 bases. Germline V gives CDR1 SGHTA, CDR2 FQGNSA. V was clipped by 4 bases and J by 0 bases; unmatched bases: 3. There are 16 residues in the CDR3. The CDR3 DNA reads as TGTGCCAGCAGCTATAGCGGGGGGACAGCCAAAAACATTCAGTACTTC. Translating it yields CASSYSGGTAKNIQYF.

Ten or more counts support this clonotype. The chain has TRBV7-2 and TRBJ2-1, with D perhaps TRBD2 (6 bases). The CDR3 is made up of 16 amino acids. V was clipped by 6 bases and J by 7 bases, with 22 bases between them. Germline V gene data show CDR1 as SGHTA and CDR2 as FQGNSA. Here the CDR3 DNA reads TGTGCCAGCAGTCCCGGGGGTAGGGGCCTGATGAATGAGCAGTTCTTC. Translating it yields CASSPGGRGLMNEQFF. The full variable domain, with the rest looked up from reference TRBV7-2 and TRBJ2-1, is GAGVSQSPSNKVTEKGKDVELRCDPISGHTALYWYRQSLGQGLEFLIYFQGNSAPDKSGLPSDRFSAERTGGSVSTLTIQRTQQEDSAVYLCASSPGGRGLMNEQFFGPGTRLTVL.

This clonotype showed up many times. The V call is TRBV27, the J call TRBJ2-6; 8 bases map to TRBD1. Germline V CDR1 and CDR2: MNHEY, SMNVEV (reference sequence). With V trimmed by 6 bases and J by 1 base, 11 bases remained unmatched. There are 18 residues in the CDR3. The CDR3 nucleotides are TGTGCCAGCAGCACACCGACAGGGGTTAAGTCTGGGGCCAACGTCCTGACTTTC. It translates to CASSTPTGVKSGANVLTF.

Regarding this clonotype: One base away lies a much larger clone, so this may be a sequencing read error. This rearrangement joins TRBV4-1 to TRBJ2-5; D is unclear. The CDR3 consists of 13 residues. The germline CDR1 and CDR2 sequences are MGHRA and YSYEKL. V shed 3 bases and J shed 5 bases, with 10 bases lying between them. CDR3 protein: CASSQEFSETQYF. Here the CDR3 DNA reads TGCGCCAGCAGCCAGGAGTTTAGTGAGACCCAGTACTTC.

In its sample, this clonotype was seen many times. The CDR3, as DNA: TGCGCCAGCAGAAATAGTCCTAATCAGCCCCAGCATTTT. Its protein product is CASRNSPNQPQHF. The chain joins TRBV5-1 to TRBJ1-5; D not resolved. The CDR3 runs 13 residues. The germline CDR1 and CDR2 sequences are SGHRS and YFSETQ. The V end lost 5 bases, the J end lost 4 bases, and 10 bases lay between the germline ends.

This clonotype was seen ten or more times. The CDR3 loop reads CATSDLGGPYFTGGETQYF. Written as DNA, the CDR3 is TGTGCCACCAGTGATTTGGGGGGACCATACTTCACGGGCGGAGAGACCCAGTACTTC. This rearrangement joins TRBV24-1 to TRBJ2-5; either TRBD1 or TRBD2 may supply D (5 bases each). V lost 0 bases and J lost 4, with 23 bases in between. CDR3 length: 19 amino acids. Germline loops: CDR1 KGHDR, CDR2 SFDVKD.